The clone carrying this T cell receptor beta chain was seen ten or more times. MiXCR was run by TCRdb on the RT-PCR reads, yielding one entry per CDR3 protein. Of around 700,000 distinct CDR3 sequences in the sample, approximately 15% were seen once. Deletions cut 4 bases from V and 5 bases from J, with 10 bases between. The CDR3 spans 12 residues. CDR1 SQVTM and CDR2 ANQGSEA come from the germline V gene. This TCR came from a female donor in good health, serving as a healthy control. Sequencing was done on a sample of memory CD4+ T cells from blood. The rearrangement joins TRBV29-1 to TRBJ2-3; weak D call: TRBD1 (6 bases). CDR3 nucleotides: TGCAGCGTTGTGAAAGGGGGAGATACGCAGTATTTT. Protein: CSVVKGGDTQYF.